The source of this T cell receptor beta chain is a study of blood T cell repertoires in COVID-19. Study context: Whether acute or convalescent, the COVID-19 samples came from the United States, Italy and Spain. From T cells, B-cell-depleted T cells, or PBMCs came the material, which was cDNA or gDNA.

Sequenced by immunoSEQ multiplex PCR; TCRdb stores in-frame clones only, minus some. The repertoire holds some 140,000 clones, with about four fifths as singletons. The CDR3 sequence is 17 residues long. V trimming: 6 bases; J trimming: 4 bases; junction bases outside the gene matches: 14. Germline V gene sequence: CDR1 MDHEN, CDR2 SYDVKM. J is TRBJ1-2 and V is TRBV28; TRBD1 aligns across 10 bases. Sequencing was carried out using peripheral blood. This receptor was identified in a man aged 80 or over with acute or convalescent COVID-19. CDR3 protein: CASRGRDRGYTTYGYTF. For the CDR3, the DNA is TGTGCCAGCAGGGGGAGGGACAGGGGATATACTACCTATGGCTACACCTTC.